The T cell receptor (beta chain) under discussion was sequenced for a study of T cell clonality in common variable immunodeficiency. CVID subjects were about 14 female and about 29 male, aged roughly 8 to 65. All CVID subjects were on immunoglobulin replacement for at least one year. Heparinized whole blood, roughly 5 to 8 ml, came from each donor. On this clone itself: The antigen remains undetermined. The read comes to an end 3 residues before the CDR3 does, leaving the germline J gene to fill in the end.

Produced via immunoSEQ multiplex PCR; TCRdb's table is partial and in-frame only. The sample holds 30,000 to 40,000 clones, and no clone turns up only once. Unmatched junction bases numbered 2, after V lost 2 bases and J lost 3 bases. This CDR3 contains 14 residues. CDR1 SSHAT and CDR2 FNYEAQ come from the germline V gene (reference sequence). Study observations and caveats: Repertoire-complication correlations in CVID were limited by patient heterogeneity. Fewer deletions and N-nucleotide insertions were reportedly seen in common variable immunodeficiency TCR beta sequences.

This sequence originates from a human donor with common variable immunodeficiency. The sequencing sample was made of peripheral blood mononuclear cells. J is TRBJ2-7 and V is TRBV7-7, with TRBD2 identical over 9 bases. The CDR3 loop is CASSLLAGNYEQYF. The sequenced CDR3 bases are TGTGCCAGCAGCTTACTAGCGGGGAACTACGAG. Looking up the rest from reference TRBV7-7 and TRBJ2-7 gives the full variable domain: GAGVSQSPRYKVTKRGQDVTLRCDPISSHATLYWYQQALGQGPEFLTYFNYEAQPDKSGLPSDRFSAERPEGSISTLTIQRTEQRDSAMYRCASSLLAGNYEQYFGPGTRLTVT.